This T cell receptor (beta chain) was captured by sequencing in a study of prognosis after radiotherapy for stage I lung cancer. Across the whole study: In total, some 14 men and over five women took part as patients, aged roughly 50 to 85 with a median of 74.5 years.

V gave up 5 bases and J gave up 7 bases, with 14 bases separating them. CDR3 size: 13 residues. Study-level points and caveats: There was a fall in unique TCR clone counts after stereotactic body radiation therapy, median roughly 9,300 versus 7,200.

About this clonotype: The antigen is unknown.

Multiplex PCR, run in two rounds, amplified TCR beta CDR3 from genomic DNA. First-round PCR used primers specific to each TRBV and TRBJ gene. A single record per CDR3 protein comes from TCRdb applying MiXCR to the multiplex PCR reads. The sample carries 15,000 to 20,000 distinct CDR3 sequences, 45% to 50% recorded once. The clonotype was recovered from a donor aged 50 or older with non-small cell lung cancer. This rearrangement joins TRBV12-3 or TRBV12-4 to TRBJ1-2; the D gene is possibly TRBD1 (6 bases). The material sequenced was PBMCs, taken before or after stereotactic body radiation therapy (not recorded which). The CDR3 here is CASSVGGGSGYTF. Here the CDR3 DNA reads TGTGCCAGCAGTGTAGGGGGTGGGTCTGGCTACACCTTC.